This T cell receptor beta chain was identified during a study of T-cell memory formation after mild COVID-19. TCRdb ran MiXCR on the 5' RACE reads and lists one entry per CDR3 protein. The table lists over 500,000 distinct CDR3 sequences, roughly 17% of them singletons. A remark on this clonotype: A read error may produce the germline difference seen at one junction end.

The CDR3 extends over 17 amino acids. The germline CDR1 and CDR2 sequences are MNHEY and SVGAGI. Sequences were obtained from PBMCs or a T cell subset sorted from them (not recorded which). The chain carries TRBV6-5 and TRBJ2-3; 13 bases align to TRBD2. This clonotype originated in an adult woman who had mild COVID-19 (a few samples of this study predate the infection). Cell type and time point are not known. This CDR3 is CASSYSGTSGASGTQYF. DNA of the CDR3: TGTGCCAGCAGCTACTCCGGGACTAGCGGGGCAAGCGGCACGCAGTATTTT.